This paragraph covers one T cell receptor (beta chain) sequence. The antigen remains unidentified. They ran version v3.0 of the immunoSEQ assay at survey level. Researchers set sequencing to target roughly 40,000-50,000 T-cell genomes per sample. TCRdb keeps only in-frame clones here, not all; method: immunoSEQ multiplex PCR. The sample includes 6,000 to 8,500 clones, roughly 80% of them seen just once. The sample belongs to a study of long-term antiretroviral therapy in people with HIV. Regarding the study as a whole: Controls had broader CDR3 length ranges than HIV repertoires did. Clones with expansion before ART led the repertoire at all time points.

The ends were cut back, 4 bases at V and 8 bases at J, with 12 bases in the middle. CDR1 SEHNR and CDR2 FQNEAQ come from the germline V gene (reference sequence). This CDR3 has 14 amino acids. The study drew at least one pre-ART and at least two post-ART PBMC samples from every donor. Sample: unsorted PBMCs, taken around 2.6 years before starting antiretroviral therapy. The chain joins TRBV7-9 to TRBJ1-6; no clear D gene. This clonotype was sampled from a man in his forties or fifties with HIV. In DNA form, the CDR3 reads TGTGCCAGCAGCTCGTGGCCCGAGGATTCACCCCTCCACTTT. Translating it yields CASSSWPEDSPLHF.